This T cell receptor (beta chain) was captured by sequencing in a study of shared clonotypes between healthy human individuals. Study at large: Ranging from 18 to 49 in age, donors were a couple of women and three men.

From germline, CDR1 is SEHNR and CDR2 FQNEAQ (reference sequence). Trimming cost V 5 bases and J 4 bases, with 15 bases left between them. CDR3 size: 14 residues. TCRdb's copy holds only in-frame clones and misses some; the assay was immunoSEQ multiplex PCR. In the table there are more than 400,000 clones, around 73% of which are singletons. The specimen sequenced was PBMCs. The rearrangement links TRBV7-9 to TRBJ2-7, with D possibly called TRBD1 or TRBD2 (5 bases each). This TCR was sampled from a woman in her thirties or forties in good health. Some clones in this sample may be carry-over from other donors' samples. The CDR3: CASSGSGRGYEQYF. The CDR3 DNA is TGTGCCAGCAGCGGAAGCGGTAGGGGTTACGAGCAGTACTTC.